The 26 T cell receptor beta chains reported below all come from one sample, sequenced in a study of vaccination effects on CD4 cells after COVID-19. In the ViraFEST assay, antigen-specific CD4+ clonotypes were identified by expansion after peptide-pool stimulation. Cultured cells yielded isolated CD4+ T cells after 10 days. Testing of the vaccine recipients showed negative nucleocapsid antibodies and no prior SARS-CoV-2 infection. No antigen has been identified for these receptors. Clones were sequenced by immunoSEQ multiplex PCR, and TCRdb holds only the in-frame ones, with some missing. The data contain 27,000 or so clones, roughly two thirds of them seen just once; the ten biggest clones take up 10% to 13%. The sample consisted of CD4+ T cells from PBMCs cultured with SARS-CoV-2 spike peptides, taken before COVID-19 vaccination. The receptors come from a human donor who received a COVID-19 vaccine.

This chain joins TRBV5-1 and TRBJ2-7; a weak D match, TRBD1 (5 bases). CDR1 and CDR2 (germline): SGHRS, YFSETQ. With 4 bases removed from V and 3 bases from J, the gap between germline ends came to 11 bases. CDR3 length equals 13 residues. CDR3 in amino acids: CASSPQDGYEQYF. CDR3 nucleotides: TGCGCCAGCAGCCCACAGGACGGCTACGAGCAGTACTTC. The whole variable domain, filled in from reference TRBV5-1 and TRBJ2-7, reads KAGVTQTPRYLIKTRGQQVTLSCSPISGHRSVSWYQQTPGQGLQFLFEYFSETQRNKGNFPGRFSGRQFSNSRSEMNVSTLELGDSALYLCASSPQDGYEQYFGPGTRLTVT.

The gene calls are TRBV25-1 and TRBJ2-5; 7 bases match TRBD1. V gave up 4 bases and J gave up 5 bases; unmatched junction bases: 19. Germline V gene data show CDR1 as MGHDK and CDR2 as SYGVNS. CDR3 length: 18 residues. The CDR3 loop reads CASSASHSNQGEEETQYF. The CDR3 DNA reads TGTGCCAGCAGTGCTTCCCATTCGAATCAGGGGGAAGAGGAGACCCAGTACTTC. The full variable domain, with the rest looked up from reference TRBV25-1 and TRBJ2-5, is EADIYQTPRYLVIGTGKKITLECSQTMGHDKMYWYQQDPGMELHLIHYSYGVNSTEKGDLSSESTVSRIRTEHFPLTLESARPSHTSQYLCASSASHSNQGEEETQYFGPGTRLLVL.

CDR3 bases: TGTGCCAGCAGCGGTACAGGTCCTGCAACTGAAGCTTTCTTT. It specifies CASSGTGPATEAFF. The V and J genes are TRBV5-8 and TRBJ1-1, with D possibly TRBD1 on 5 matching bases. V lost 4 bases and J lost 5, with 15 bases in between. The CDR3 length is 14 residues. Germline CDR1 is SGHTS and CDR2 is YDEGEE.

This chain connects TRBV10-3 to TRBJ2-2; 8 bases align to TRBD1. Trimming removed 6 bases from V and 5 bases from J; junction bases left unmatched: 11. This CDR3 has 16 residues. The germline V gene has CDR1 ENHRY and CDR2 SYGVKD. The CDR3 bases are TGTGCCATCAGCAAATCGACAGGGGTCATGACCGGGGAGCTGTTTTTT. Its translation: CAISKSTGVMTGELFF.

The table lists this clone with a few counts. The chain recombines TRBV9 with TRBJ2-5; unclear D gene. CDR1 and CDR2 from the germline V gene are SGDLS and YYNGEE. The CDR3 has 14 amino acids. V lost 0 bases and J 1 base, leaving 7 bases between the germline ends. CDR3 coding DNA: TGTGCCAGCAGCGTAGGTCAGATCCAAGAGACCCAGTACTTC. This translates into CASSVGQIQETQYF.

V gene TRBV5-4 combines with J gene TRBJ2-5; a weak D match, TRBD2 (5 bases). CDR3 length equals 14 residues. From germline, CDR1 is SGHNT and CDR2 YYREEE (reference sequence). V lost 0 bases to trimming and J lost 4 bases, with 10 bases between them. CDR3 bases: TGTGCCAGCAGCTTGGGGGAGTGGCGAGAGACCCAGTACTTC. It is translated as CASSLGEWRETQYF. The full variable domain, completed using reference TRBV5-4 and TRBJ2-5, is ETGVTQSPTHLIKTRGQQVTLRCSSQSGHNTVSWYQQALGQGPQFIFQYYREEENGRGNFPPRFSGLQFPNYSSELNVNALELDDSALYLCASSLGEWRETQYFGPGTRLLVL.

This sequence joins TRBV4-1 and TRBJ1-1; a possible D gene is TRBD1 (6 bases). The CDR3 length is 12 residues. CDR1 is MGHRA, CDR2 YSYEKL, per germline. V lost 3 bases and J lost 5, with 7 bases in between. The CDR3 DNA reads as TGCGCCAGCAGCCATACAGGGACTGAAGCTTTCTTT. This sequence encodes CASSHTGTEAFF.

The rearrangement uses TRBV5-1 and TRBJ2-3; 11 nucleotides align to TRBD2. The CDR3 is 17 residues long. Losses at the gene ends were 3 bases for V and 0 bases for J; bases not matched to a gene: 6. Germline V gene lookup returns CDR1 SGHRS and CDR2 YFSETQ. The CDR3 DNA reads TGCGCCAGCAGCTGGACGGGACTAGCGGCTAGCACAGATACGCAGTATTTT. Translating it yields CASSWTGLAASTDTQYF.

V is TRBV14 and J is TRBJ2-2, with D maybe TRBD2 (5 bases). Germline assignment: CDR1 SGHDN and CDR2 FVKESK. CDR3 size: 13 residues. V lost 2 bases to trimming and J lost 6 bases, with 7 bases between them. The CDR3 DNA follows: TGTGCCAGCAGCCAACTACTAGCCGGGGAGCTGTTTTTT. Its translation: CASSQLLAGELFF.

The count of this clone is one. J is TRBJ2-3 and V is TRBV2, with TRBD1 matching over 8 bases. The trim removed 4 bases at V and 3 bases at J, leaving 6 bases unmatched. The CDR3 is made up of 15 amino acids. In germline, CDR1 is SNHLY, CDR2 FYNNEI. CDR3 in amino acids: CASSAGGAGTDTQYF. The CDR3 coding sequence is TGTGCCAGCAGTGCAGGGGGCGCAGGGACAGATACGCAGTATTTT.

The V call is TRBV6-5, the J call TRBJ1-1; D is perhaps TRBD1 (5 bases). Germline values: CDR1 MNHEY, CDR2 SVGAGI. The V end was cut by 6 bases, the J end by 4 bases, with 15 bases between. The CDR3 loop spans 14 amino acids. The CDR3 nucleotides are TGTGCCAGCAGCTTACGGGCAGGGACCACTGAAGCTTTCTTT. This encodes CASSLRAGTTEAFF.

The chain has TRBV6-5 and TRBJ1-1; D gene ambiguous. The CDR3 is 14 amino acids. The germline gives CDR1 MNHEY, CDR2 SVGAGI. V shed 9 bases and J shed 1 base, with 15 bases lying between them. The DNA for the CDR3 is TGTGCCAGTGGAGGAAGGTGGACGAACACTGAAGCTTTCTTT. It codes for CASGGRWTNTEAFF.

The chain combines TRBV4-1 with TRBJ1-6; the D gene is possibly TRBD1 (5 bases). The ends were cut back, 5 bases at V and 7 bases at J, with 18 bases in the middle. Germline V lookup: CDR1 MGHRA, CDR2 YSYEKL. This CDR3 is built from 16 residues. CDR3 region: CASSYRDRGSNSPLHF. The CDR3 DNA follows: TGCGCCAGCAGCTACCGAGACCGGGGCTCCAATTCACCCCTCCACTTT.

The rearrangement links TRBV30 to TRBJ1-1; 8 nucleotides line up with TRBD1. The length of the CDR3 is 14 residues. V dropped 4 bases and J dropped 0; count of bases not matched to a gene: 4. Per germline, CDR1 GTSNPN and CDR2 SVGIG (reference sequence). CDR3 amino acids: CAWTRDRLNTEAFF. The CDR3 nucleotides are TGTGCCTGGACTCGGGACAGGCTGAACACTGAAGCTTTCTTT.

This chain links TRBV27 with TRBJ2-7; TRBD2 aligns across 13 bases. The CDR3 runs to 15 residues. Unmatched junction bases numbered 6, after V lost 8 bases and J lost 2 bases. Germline CDR1 reads MNHEY; CDR2 reads SMNVEV (reference sequence). The CDR3 DNA reads as TGTGCCAGCGCCCGACTAGCGGGAGGTACCTACGAGCAGTACTTC. It translates to CASARLAGGTYEQYF.

This chain joins TRBV15 and TRBJ1-2, with TRBD1 matching over 7 bases. Germline trimming cut 1 base from V and 7 bases from J; bases unmatched to any gene: 6. The CDR3 loop spans 14 amino acids. CDR1 LNHNV and CDR2 YYDKDF come from the germline V gene (reference sequence). The CDR3 DNA is TGTGCCACCAGCAGAGTTGGGACAGTGAGTGGCTACACCTTC. Translated: CATSRVGTVSGYTF.

This clone occurred a few times. This sequence joins TRBV27 and TRBJ1-2, with 10 positions matching TRBD1. Germline values: CDR1 MNHEY, CDR2 SMNVEV (reference sequence). V shed 8 bases and J 8 bases; nucleotides not matched to a gene: 8. CDR3 length: 13 amino acids. Written as DNA, the CDR3 is TGTGCCAGCTCTAGTGGACAGGGGGAAGGCTACACCTTC. It yields the protein CASSSGQGEGYTF.

The gene calls are TRBV10-1 and TRBJ1-2, with D perhaps matching TRBD1 (5 bases). This CDR3 has 17 amino acids. Germline CDR1 is WNHNN and CDR2 is SYGVQD (reference sequence). V was trimmed by 6 bases and J by 5 bases, leaving 25 bases between them. The CDR3 sequence: CASSPVGVSGRSYGYTF. The CDR3 DNA reads as TGCGCCAGCAGCCCGGTGGGGGTGTCAGGAAGGTCTTATGGCTACACCTTC.

The J gene is TRBJ1-1, the V gene TRBV6-5; TRBD1 matches 9 bases. The CDR3 covers 14 residues. CDR1 is MNHEY and CDR2 is SVGAGI in the germline V gene. The V gene end was trimmed by 9 bases and the J gene end by 5 bases; junction bases not matched to a gene: 10. The CDR3 nucleotides read TGTGCCAGTGTACAGGGGGCGATGAGAACTGAAGCTTTCTTT. Its protein product is CASVQGAMRTEAFF.

The rearrangement joins TRBV10-3 to TRBJ1-4, with 8 nucleotides matching TRBD1. J lost 4 bases, V lost 6 bases, and 4 bases had no gene match. This CDR3 has 14 residues. Germline values: CDR1 ENHRY, CDR2 SYGVKD. The CDR3 protein is CAIRKGQGNEKLFF. In DNA, the CDR3 is TGTGCCATCAGGAAAGGACAGGGTAATGAAAAACTGTTTTTT.

This rearrangement joins TRBV4-2 to TRBJ2-1; the D call may be TRBD1 or TRBD2 (6 bases each). In germline, CDR1 is LGHNA, CDR2 YNFKEQ. The CDR3 is 16 residues long. Trimming left V 0 bases short and J 4 bases short, with 13 bases between. CDR3 sequence: CASSQDAGGLYNEQFF. Written as DNA, the CDR3 is TGTGCCAGCAGCCAAGACGCCGGGGGCCTGTACAATGAGCAGTTCTTC.

Written as DNA, the CDR3 is TGTGCCAGCAGTGACATCGGGACCCGGGCCCACTATGGCTACACCTTC. Amino acids: CASSDIGTRAHYGYTF. The chain has TRBV6-4 and TRBJ1-2; TRBD1 is a possible D gene (5 bases). V lost 2 bases and J 3 bases, leaving 16 bases between the germline ends. Germline lookup yields CDR1 MRHNA and CDR2 SNTAGT. The CDR3 consists of 16 residues.

The chain employs TRBV7-2 and TRBJ1-5; TRBD1 might be the D (6 bases). CDR3 length: 16 residues. Germline CDR1 SGHTA, CDR2 FQGNSA. V gave up 3 bases and J gave up 2 bases, with 14 bases separating them. The CDR3, as DNA: TGTGCCAGCAGCTTTACGGGGGCGCGGGGCAATCAGCCCCAGCATTTT. It codes for CASSFTGARGNQPQHF.

The V gene is TRBV6-1, the J gene TRBJ2-5; the match to TRBD2 covers 9 bases. Per the germline V gene, CDR1 is MNHNS and CDR2 is SASEGT. The CDR3 has 19 amino acids. V gave up 1 base and J gave up 1 base; unmatched junction bases: 13. CDR3 amino acids: CASSEGRRGGGGSQETQYF. As DNA, the CDR3 is TGTGCCAGCAGTGAAGGGCGCCGGGGCGGGGGGGGTTCCCAAGAGACCCAGTACTTC.

V gene TRBV5-1 combines with J gene TRBJ1-4, with D possibly matching TRBD1 (5 bases). CDR1 is SGHRS, CDR2 YFSETQ, per germline. The CDR3 loop spans 15 amino acids. Trimming pared 2 bases from V and 6 bases from J, leaving 14 bases between. The chain's CDR3 is CASSFSTGGHEKLFF. For the CDR3, the DNA is TGCGCCAGCAGCTTTTCGACGGGGGGTCATGAAAAACTGTTTTTT. Supplemented by reference TRBV5-1 and TRBJ1-4, the full variable domain reads KAGVTQTPRYLIKTRGQQVTLSCSPISGHRSVSWYQQTPGQGLQFLFEYFSETQRNKGNFPGRFSGRQFSNSRSEMNVSTLELGDSALYLCASSFSTGGHEKLFFGSGTQLSVL.

The chain links TRBV7-2 to TRBJ1-5; unclear D gene. Trimming pared 11 bases from V and 5 bases from J, leaving 7 bases between. In germline, CDR1 is SGHTA, CDR2 FQGNSA. The CDR3 totals 10 residues. For the CDR3, the DNA is TGTGCCTGGCCCGATCAGCCCCAGCATTTT. This gives the protein CAWPDQPQHF.